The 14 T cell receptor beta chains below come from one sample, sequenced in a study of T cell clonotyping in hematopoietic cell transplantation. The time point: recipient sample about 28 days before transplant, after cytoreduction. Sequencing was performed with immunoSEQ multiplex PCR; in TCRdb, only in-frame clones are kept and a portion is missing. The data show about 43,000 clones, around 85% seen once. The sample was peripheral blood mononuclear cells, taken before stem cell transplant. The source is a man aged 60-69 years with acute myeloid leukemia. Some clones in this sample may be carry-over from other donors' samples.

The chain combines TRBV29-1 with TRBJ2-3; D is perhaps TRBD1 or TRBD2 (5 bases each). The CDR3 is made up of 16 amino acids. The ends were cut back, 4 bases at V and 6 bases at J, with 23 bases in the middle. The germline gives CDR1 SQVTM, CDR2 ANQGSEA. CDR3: CSVVAFRGLEGDTQYF. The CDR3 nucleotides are TGCAGCGTTGTTGCCTTCCGGGGCCTAGAGGGGGATACGCAGTATTTT.

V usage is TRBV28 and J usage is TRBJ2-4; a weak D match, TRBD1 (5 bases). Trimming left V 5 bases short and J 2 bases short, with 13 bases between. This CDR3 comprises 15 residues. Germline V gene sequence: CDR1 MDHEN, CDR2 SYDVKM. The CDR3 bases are TGTGCCAGCAGTCCCAAAGGGGTCCCCAAAAACATTCAGTACTTC. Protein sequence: CASSPKGVPKNIQYF.

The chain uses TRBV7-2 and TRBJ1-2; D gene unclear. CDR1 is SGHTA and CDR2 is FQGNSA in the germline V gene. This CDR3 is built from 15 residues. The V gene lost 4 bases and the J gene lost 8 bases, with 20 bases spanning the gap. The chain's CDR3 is CASSYSNPQKLGYTF. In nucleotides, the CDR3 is TGTGCCAGCAGCTACTCGAATCCCCAGAAGCTGGGCTACACCTTC.

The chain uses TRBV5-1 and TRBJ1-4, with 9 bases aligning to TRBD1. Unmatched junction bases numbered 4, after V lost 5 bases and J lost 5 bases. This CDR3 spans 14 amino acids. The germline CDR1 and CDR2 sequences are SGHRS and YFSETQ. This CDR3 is CASRRGQGNEKLFF. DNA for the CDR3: TGCGCCAGCAGGCGCGGACAGGGGAATGAAAAACTGTTTTTT.

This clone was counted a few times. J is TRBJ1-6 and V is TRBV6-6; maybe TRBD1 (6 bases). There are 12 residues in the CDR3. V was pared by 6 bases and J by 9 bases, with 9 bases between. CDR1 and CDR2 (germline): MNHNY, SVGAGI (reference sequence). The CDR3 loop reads CASSTDSSPLHF. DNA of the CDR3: TGTGCCAGCAGCACGGACAGTTCACCCCTCCACTTT.

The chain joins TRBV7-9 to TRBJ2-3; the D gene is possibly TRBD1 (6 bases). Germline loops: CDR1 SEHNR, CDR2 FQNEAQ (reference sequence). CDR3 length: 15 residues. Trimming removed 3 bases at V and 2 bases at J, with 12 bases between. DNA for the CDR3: TGTGCCAGCAGCTTGAAGGGGGATATCACAGATACGCAGTATTTT. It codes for CASSLKGDITDTQYF.

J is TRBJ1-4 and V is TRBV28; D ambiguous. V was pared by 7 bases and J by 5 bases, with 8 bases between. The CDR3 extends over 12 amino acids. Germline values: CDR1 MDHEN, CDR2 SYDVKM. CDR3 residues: CASTSRNEKLFF. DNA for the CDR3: TGTGCCAGCACCAGCCGGAATGAAAAACTGTTTTTT. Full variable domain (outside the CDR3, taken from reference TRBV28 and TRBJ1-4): DVKVTQSSRYLVKRTGEKVFLECVQDMDHENMFWYRQDPGLGLRLIYFSYDVKMKEKGDIPEGYSVSREKKERFSLILESASTNQTSMYLCASTSRNEKLFFGSGTQLSVL.

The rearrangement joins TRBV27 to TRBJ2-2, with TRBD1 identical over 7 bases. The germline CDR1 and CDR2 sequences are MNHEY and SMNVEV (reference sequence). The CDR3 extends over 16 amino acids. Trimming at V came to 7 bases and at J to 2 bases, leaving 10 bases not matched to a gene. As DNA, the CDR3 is TGTGCCAGCACCTTAGGGGGCCTCTCAAACACCGGGGAGCTGTTTTTT. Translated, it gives CASTLGGLSNTGELFF.

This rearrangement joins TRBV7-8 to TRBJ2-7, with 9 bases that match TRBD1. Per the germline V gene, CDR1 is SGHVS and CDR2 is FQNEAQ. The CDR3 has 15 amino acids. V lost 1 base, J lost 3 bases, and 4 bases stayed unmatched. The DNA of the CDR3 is TGTGCCAGCAGCTTAGTAGGGACAGGGATCTACGAGCAGTACTTC. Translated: CASSLVGTGIYEQYF.

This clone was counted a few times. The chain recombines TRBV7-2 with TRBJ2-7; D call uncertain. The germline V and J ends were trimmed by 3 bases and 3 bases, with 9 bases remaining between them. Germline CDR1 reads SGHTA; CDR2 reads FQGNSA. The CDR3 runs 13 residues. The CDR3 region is CASSFRPLYEQYF. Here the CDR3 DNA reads TGTGCCAGCAGCTTCCGACCCCTCTACGAGCAGTACTTC.

CDR3 region: CASSSRLARSTDTQYF. For the CDR3, the DNA is TGTGCCAGCAGCTCGCGACTAGCGAGAAGCACAGATACGCAGTATTTT. V and J are TRBV7-8 and TRBJ2-3; 8 bases match TRBD2. Germline V gene data show CDR1 as SGHVS and CDR2 as FQNEAQ. The CDR3 totals 16 residues. V was clipped by 4 bases and J by 0 bases; unmatched bases: 6.

CDR3 in amino acids: CASSIWGRGYEQYF. As DNA, the CDR3 is TGTGCCAGTAGTATATGGGGCAGGGGCTACGAGCAGTACTTC. The chain uses TRBV19 and TRBJ2-7, with D possibly TRBD1 on 6 matching bases. Germline lookup yields CDR1 LNHDA and CDR2 SQIVND (reference sequence). The ends were cut back, 2 bases at V and 3 bases at J, with 11 bases in the middle. The CDR3 spans 14 residues.

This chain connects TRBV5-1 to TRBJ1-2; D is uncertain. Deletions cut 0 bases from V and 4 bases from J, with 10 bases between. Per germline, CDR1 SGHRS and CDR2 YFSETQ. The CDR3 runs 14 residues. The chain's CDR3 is CASSLEMLGYGYTF. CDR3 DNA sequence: TGCGCCAGCAGCTTGGAAATGCTGGGCTATGGCTACACCTTC. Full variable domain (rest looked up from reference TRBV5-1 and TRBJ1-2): KAGVTQTPRYLIKTRGQQVTLSCSPISGHRSVSWYQQTPGQGLQFLFEYFSETQRNKGNFPGRFSGRQFSNSRSEMNVSTLELGDSALYLCASSLEMLGYGYTFGSGTRLTVV.

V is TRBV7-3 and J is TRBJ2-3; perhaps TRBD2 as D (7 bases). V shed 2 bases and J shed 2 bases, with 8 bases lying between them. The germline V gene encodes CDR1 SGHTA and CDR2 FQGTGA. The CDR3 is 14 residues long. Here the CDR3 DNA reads TGTGCCAGCAGCTTAGGGGGGGCCACAGATACGCAGTATTTT. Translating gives CASSLGGATDTQYF. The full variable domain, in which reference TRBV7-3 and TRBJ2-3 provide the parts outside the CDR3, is GAGVSQTPSNKVTEKGKYVELRCDPISGHTALYWYRQSLGQGPEFLIYFQGTGAADDSGLPNDRFFAVRPEGSVSTLKIQRTERGDSAVYLCASSLGGATDTQYFGPGTRLTVL.